The 8 T cell receptor beta chains in this list originate from one sample, sequenced in a study of Ad26.COV2.S vaccination and SARS-CoV-2 variants. Repertoires were generated with immunoSEQ multiplex PCR, while TCRdb's copy carries only in-frame clones and drops some. Of around 450,000 clones listed, about 91% are singletons. Treatment described: some 20 received Ad26.COV2.S at low or high dose, single or two shots; several received placebo; per-sample allocation not given. Specimens were obtained on day 63 following the first vaccine or placebo injection. The input for sequencing was peripheral blood, taken in a trial of Ad26.COV2.S vaccine versus placebo. All receptors derive from a person aged 18-65 years who received the Ad26.COV2.S COVID-19 vaccine or a placebo.

This chain's CDR3 is CASSFAPYLNTEAFF. In nucleotides, the CDR3 is TGTGCCAGCAGCTTCGCCCCATACTTAAACACTGAAGCTTTCTTT. The V gene is TRBV7-9, the J gene TRBJ1-1; D uncertain. The V end lost 3 bases, the J end lost 2 bases, and 13 bases lay between the germline ends. The CDR3 length is 15 residues. Per the germline V gene, CDR1 is SEHNR and CDR2 is FQNEAQ (reference sequence).

This clone showed up just a few times. CDR3 in amino acids: CASSHLPDTQYF. CDR3 DNA sequence: TGTGCCAGCAGCCATCTTCCAGATACGCAGTATTTT. V gene TRBV7-9 combines with J gene TRBJ2-3; D ambiguous. This CDR3 contains 12 residues. The V end was cut by 5 bases, the J end by 4 bases, with 7 bases between. Germline-derived CDR1 and CDR2 are SEHNR and FQNEAQ (reference sequence).

The V call is TRBV18, the J call TRBJ1-4; 9 nucleotides match TRBD1. The germline V gene has CDR1 KGHSH and CDR2 LQKENI. CDR3 length equals 16 residues. V shed 5 bases, J shed 2 bases, and the junction held 6 bases outside the gene matches. The DNA for the CDR3 is TGTGCCAGCTCAACGACAGGGGGTCCCACTAATGAAAAACTGTTTTTT. The encoded protein is CASSTTGGPTNEKLFF.

This chain joins TRBV5-4 and TRBJ1-1, with a possible D match to TRBD1 (5 bases). Germline V gives CDR1 SGHNT, CDR2 YYREEE (reference sequence). Trimming stripped 5 bases from V and 3 bases from J, with 11 bases between. The CDR3 covers 13 residues. As DNA, the CDR3 is TGTGCCAGCAGTAGGGGCTGGGACACTGAAGCTTTCTTT. Its translation: CASSRGWDTEAFF.

The chain combines TRBV7-3 with TRBJ2-1; TRBD2 agrees at 12 bases. The CDR3 extends over 15 amino acids. Trimming cost V 6 bases and J 7 bases; bases outside gene matches: 7. CDR1 is SGHTA, CDR2 FQGTGA, per germline. CDR3 sequence reads: CASRTGLAGSNEQFF. The DNA of the CDR3 is TGTGCCAGCAGAACCGGACTAGCGGGGAGTAATGAGCAGTTCTTC.

V is TRBV7-6 and J is TRBJ2-2; TRBD1 matches at 7 bases. V trimming: 5 bases; J trimming: 2 bases; junction bases outside the gene matches: 14. This CDR3 is built from 18 residues. Germline-derived CDR1 and CDR2 are SGHVS and FNYEAQ. The CDR3 nucleotides read TGTGCCAGCAGCCCCGGTCCGACAGGGTTCCGAAACACCGGGGAGCTGTTTTTT. Translation: CASSPGPTGFRNTGELFF.

V usage is TRBV27 and J usage is TRBJ2-3, with D maybe TRBD1 (8 bases). CDR1 and CDR2 from the germline V gene are MNHEY and SMNVEV (reference sequence). The CDR3 contains 18 residues. Trimming removed 3 bases from V and 4 bases from J, with 23 bases in between. For the CDR3, the DNA is TGTGCCAGCAGTTTCCGTCTTACAGGGGGGGTACGAGCAGATACGCAGTATTTT. Translated: CASSFRLTGGVRADTQYF.

The chain couples TRBV7-2 to TRBJ2-1; 8 bases line up with TRBD2. The CDR3 contains 17 residues. J gave up 7 bases and V 0 bases, and 11 bases lay outside the gene matches. CDR1 and CDR2 from the germline V gene are SGHTA and FQGNSA. The CDR3 spells CASSLAGSGSSGNEQFF. The CDR3 nucleotides are TGTGCCAGCAGCTTAGCGGGCAGCGGGAGCTCCGGGAATGAGCAGTTCTTC. The whole variable domain, filled in from reference TRBV7-2 and TRBJ2-1, reads GAGVSQSPSNKVTEKGKDVELRCDPISGHTALYWYRQSLGQGLEFLIYFQGNSAPDKSGLPSDRFSAERTGGSVSTLTIQRTQQEDSAVYLCASSLAGSGSSGNEQFFGPGTRLTVL.